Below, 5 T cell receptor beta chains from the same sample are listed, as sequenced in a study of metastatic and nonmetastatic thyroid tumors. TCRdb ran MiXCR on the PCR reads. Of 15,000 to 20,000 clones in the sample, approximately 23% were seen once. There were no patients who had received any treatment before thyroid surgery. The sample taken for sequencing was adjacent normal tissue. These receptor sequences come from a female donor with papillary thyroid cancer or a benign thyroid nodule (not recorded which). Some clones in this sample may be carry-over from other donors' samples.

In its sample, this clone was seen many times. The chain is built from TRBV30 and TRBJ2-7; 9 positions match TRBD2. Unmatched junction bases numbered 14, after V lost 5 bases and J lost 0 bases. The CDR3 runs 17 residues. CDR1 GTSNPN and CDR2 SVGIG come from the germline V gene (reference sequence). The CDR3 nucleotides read TGTGCCTGGCGCCCCAGAACTAGCGGGCCTAGCTCCTACGAGCAGTACTTC. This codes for CAWRPRTSGPSSYEQYF.

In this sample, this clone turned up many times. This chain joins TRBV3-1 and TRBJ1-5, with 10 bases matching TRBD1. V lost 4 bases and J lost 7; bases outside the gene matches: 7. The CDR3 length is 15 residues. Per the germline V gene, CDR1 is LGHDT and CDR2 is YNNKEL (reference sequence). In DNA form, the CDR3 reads TGTGCCAGCAGCCGTGGGACAGGGGACTCCCAGCCCCAGCATTTT. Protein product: CASSRGTGDSQPQHF.

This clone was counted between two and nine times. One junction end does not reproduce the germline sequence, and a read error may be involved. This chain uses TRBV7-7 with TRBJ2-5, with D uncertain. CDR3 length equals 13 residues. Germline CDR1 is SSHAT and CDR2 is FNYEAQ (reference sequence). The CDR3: CASSSVDQETQYF. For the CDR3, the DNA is TGTGCTAGCAGCTCAGTAGACCAAGAGACCCAGTACTTC.

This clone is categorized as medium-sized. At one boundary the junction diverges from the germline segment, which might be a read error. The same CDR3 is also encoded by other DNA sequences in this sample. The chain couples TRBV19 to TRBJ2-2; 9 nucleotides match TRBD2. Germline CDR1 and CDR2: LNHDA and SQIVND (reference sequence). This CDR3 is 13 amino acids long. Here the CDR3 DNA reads TGTGCCAGTGGACTAGCGAAAACCGGGGAGCTGTTTTTT. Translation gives CASGLAKTGELFF.

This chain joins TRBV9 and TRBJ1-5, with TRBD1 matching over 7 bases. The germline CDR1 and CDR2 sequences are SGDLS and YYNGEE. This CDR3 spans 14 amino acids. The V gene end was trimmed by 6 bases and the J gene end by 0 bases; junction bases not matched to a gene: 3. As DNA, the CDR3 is TGTGCCAGCACCAGGGGGGATAGCAATCAGCCCCAGCATTTT. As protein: CASTRGDSNQPQHF.